This entry lists 25 T cell receptor beta chains sequenced from one sample in a study of shared clonotypes between healthy human individuals. Profiled with immunoSEQ multiplex PCR; TCRdb holds only in-frame clones, not every one. The sample lists 1.4 million or so clones, approximately 98.5% occurring once. The specimen sequenced was naive CD4+ T cells sorted from blood. Documented subset: CD45RA+ positively selected. The receptors shown here come from a man between 25 and 39 years old in good health.

V usage is TRBV11-3 and J usage is TRBJ2-3; D is undetermined. Germline values: CDR1 SGHNT, CDR2 YENEEA. The V gene lost 1 base and the J gene lost 1 base, with 12 bases spanning the gap. CDR3 size: 16 residues. This CDR3 is CASSLVISWGTDTQYF. The CDR3 region has the DNA TGTGCCAGCAGCTTAGTGATTTCATGGGGCACAGATACGCAGTATTTT.

This clone was counted once. This chain joins TRBV15 and TRBJ1-1; tentative D call: TRBD1 (5 bases). Looked up from germline, CDR1 is LNHNV and CDR2 is YYDKDF (reference sequence). Deletions cut 0 bases from V and 1 base from J, with 12 bases between. CDR3 length: 16 amino acids. The CDR3 sequence: CATSRDGDSRNTEAFF. The CDR3 bases are TGTGCCACCAGCAGAGATGGCGACAGTAGGAACACTGAAGCTTTCTTT. The whole variable domain, remainder taken from reference TRBV15 and TRBJ1-1, is DAMVIQNPRYQVTQFGKPVTLSCSQTLNHNVMYWYQQKSSQAPKLLFHYYDKDFNNEADTPDNFQSRRPNTSFCFLDIRSPGLGDTAMYLCATSRDGDSRNTEAFFGQGTRLTVV.

Points on this clone: Other DNA sequences in this specimen translate into the identical CDR3. This chain uses TRBV7-9 with TRBJ1-1; 7 bases are shared with TRBD1. Germline assignment: CDR1 SEHNR and CDR2 FQNEAQ (reference sequence). This CDR3 comprises 14 residues. Trimming removed 1 base from V and 2 bases from J; junction bases left unmatched: 1. The CDR3 nucleotides read TGTGCCAGCAGCTTAGGACAGGGAAACACTGAAGCTTTCTTT. Translating it yields CASSLGQGNTEAFF.

This chain connects TRBV14 to TRBJ2-3, with D unresolved. This CDR3 region has 13 residues. V was pared by 1 base and J by 10 bases, with 12 bases between. Germline-derived CDR1 and CDR2 are SGHDN and FVKESK. The CDR3 DNA follows: TGTGCCAGCAGCCAAGCTCTGGGAAGGGCGCAGTATTTT. Its translation: CASSQALGRAQYF.

The genes are TRBV15 and TRBJ2-1, with D possibly TRBD1 on 6 matching bases. CDR1 LNHNV and CDR2 YYDKDF come from the germline V gene (reference sequence). V shed 8 bases and J shed 10 bases, with 21 bases lying between them. The CDR3 contains 14 residues. The CDR3 DNA reads as TGTGCCACCGGGGTCTACGGGACACCCAACGAGCAGTTCTTC. Amino acid sequence: CATGVYGTPNEQFF.

The rearrangement uses TRBV2 and TRBJ1-1; weak D call: TRBD1 (6 bases). The CDR3 loop spans 13 amino acids. Germline CDR1 reads SNHLY; CDR2 reads FYNNEI. V was cut by 8 bases and J by 4 bases, with 14 bases left in between. CDR3 nucleotides: TGTGCCAGCGCTGAGGGGGAAGGCACTGAAGCTTTCTTT. It codes for CASAEGEGTEAFF.

Comment on this clone: This sample also contains other DNA sequences that code for the same CDR3. For the CDR3, the DNA is TGTGCCAGCACCCTGGGGGGCACAGATACGCAGTATTTT. It yields the protein CASTLGGTDTQYF. The chain recombines TRBV9 with TRBJ2-3; D possibly matches TRBD1 or TRBD2 (5 bases each). The germline V and J ends were trimmed by 6 bases and 1 base, with 9 bases remaining between them. This CDR3 spans 13 amino acids. CDR1 is SGDLS, CDR2 YYNGEE, per germline.

The chain has TRBV4-3 and TRBJ2-1; TRBD2 matches 7 bases. The CDR3 runs 16 residues. Germline lookup yields CDR1 LGHNA and CDR2 YSLEER. Unmatched junction bases numbered 8, after V lost 0 bases and J lost 6 bases. The CDR3 DNA is TGCGCCAGCAGCCAAGAGGGGCTAGCGGCGACCAATGAGCAGTTCTTC. Its translation is CASSQEGLAATNEQFF.

The chain employs TRBV9 and TRBJ2-1, with 11 bases aligning to TRBD2. Per germline, CDR1 SGDLS and CDR2 YYNGEE. V gave up 0 bases and J gave up 6 bases; unmatched junction bases: 5. The CDR3 totals 16 residues. CDR3 sequence reads: CASSVELAGATNEQFF. The CDR3 bases are TGTGCCAGCAGCGTAGAACTAGCGGGAGCTACCAATGAGCAGTTCTTC.

The chain has TRBV28 and TRBJ2-5, with 10 bases aligning to TRBD1. CDR1 MDHEN and CDR2 SYDVKM come from the germline V gene. The V and J ends lost 0 bases and 4 bases, in that order; junction bases with no gene match: 5. The CDR3 length is 16 residues. The CDR3 loop is CASSLWWTGGTETQYF. CDR3 in DNA: TGTGCCAGCAGTTTATGGTGGACAGGGGGGACAGAGACCCAGTACTTC. The full variable domain, its missing parts supplied by reference TRBV28 and TRBJ2-5, is DVKVTQSSRYLVKRTGEKVFLECVQDMDHENMFWYRQDPGLGLRLIYFSYDVKMKEKGDIPEGYSVSREKKERFSLILESASTNQTSMYLCASSLWWTGGTETQYFGPGTRLLVL.

The chain recombines TRBV15 with TRBJ2-7, with D perhaps assigned TRBD1 or TRBD2 (5 bases each). The CDR3 covers 15 residues. The germline V and J ends were trimmed by 1 base and 3 bases, with 13 bases remaining between them. Germline V CDR1 and CDR2: LNHNV, YYDKDF (reference sequence). CDR3 bases: TGTGCCACCAGCAGAGCCGGGACGGAGAACTACGAGCAGTACTTC. Protein sequence: CATSRAGTENYEQYF.

This clone was seen once. The chain has TRBV2 and TRBJ1-1; D is possibly TRBD1 (6 bases). CDR3 length: 13 residues. Germline lookup yields CDR1 SNHLY and CDR2 FYNNEI. Between the trimmed V and J ends, which lost 6 bases and 1 base, there was a span of 9 bases. This CDR3 is CASSRQENTEAFF. Here the CDR3 DNA reads TGTGCCAGCAGCCGACAGGAGAACACTGAAGCTTTCTTT.

Comments on this clone: Additional DNA sequences in this sample encode the identical CDR3. The chain couples TRBV5-6 to TRBJ2-7; the match to TRBD1 covers 8 bases. V dropped 1 base and J dropped 2; count of bases not matched to a gene: 5. From germline, CDR1 is SGHDT and CDR2 YYEEEE. This CDR3 is 15 amino acids long. Here the CDR3 DNA reads TGTGCCAGCAGCTTGCCCGGGACAGGCCCCTACGAGCAGTACTTC. Its translation: CASSLPGTGPYEQYF.

The genes are TRBV29-1 and TRBJ1-1, with a weak D call TRBD1 (5 bases). V lost 5 bases and J lost 2, with 12 bases in between. CDR1 and CDR2 (germline): SQVTM, ANQGSEA. The CDR3 has 13 amino acids. Written as DNA, the CDR3 is TGCAGCGTTACATTGCAGGGCAACACTGAAGCTTTCTTT. Translating gives CSVTLQGNTEAFF.

The rearrangement uses TRBV18 and TRBJ2-1; D gene ambiguous. There are 16 residues in the CDR3. CDR1 is KGHSH and CDR2 is LQKENI in the germline V gene. V was shortened by 4 bases and J by 9 bases, with 22 bases between the two germline ends. CDR3 sequence: CASSLKDITPQSEQFF. The DNA of the CDR3 is TGTGCCAGCTCACTTAAAGACATAACCCCTCAAAGTGAGCAGTTCTTC.

This clone was counted between two and nine times. This chain links TRBV6-5 with TRBJ2-1, with no clear D. V dropped 8 bases and J dropped 12 bases, with 11 bases sitting between them. Germline CDR1 and CDR2: MNHEY and SVGAGI. This CDR3 is 10 amino acids long. The CDR3 DNA reads as TGTGCCAGCGGAGAAGGTTGGCAGTTCTTC. It is translated as CASGEGWQFF.

With respect to this clone: The identical CDR3 is also encoded by other nucleotide sequences in the sample. The chain is built from TRBV7-2 and TRBJ2-7; 9 bases align to TRBD1. The CDR3 spans 14 residues. Trimming at V came to 5 bases and at J to 4 bases, leaving 6 bases not matched to a gene. In germline, CDR1 is SGHTA, CDR2 FQGNSA. The chain's CDR3 is CASSVTGGGYEQYF. The CDR3 nucleotides are TGTGCCAGCAGCGTTACAGGGGGCGGGTACGAGCAGTACTTC.

CDR3 amino acids: CASSDSPFLAGGYNEQFF. The CDR3 coding sequence is TGTGCCAGCAGTGACTCGCCCTTTCTAGCGGGAGGCTACAATGAGCAGTTCTTC. J is TRBJ2-1 and V is TRBV6-4, with 11 positions matching TRBD2. Unmatched junction bases numbered 7, after V lost 0 bases and J lost 3 bases. Germline V gives CDR1 MRHNA, CDR2 SNTAGT. CDR3 length: 18 residues.

Turning to this clone: Other DNA sequences from this sample encode an identical CDR3 as well. The rearrangement links TRBV29-1 to TRBJ2-7; tentative D call: TRBD1 (5 bases). This CDR3 spans 11 amino acids. CDR1 and CDR2 (germline): SQVTM, ANQGSEA. V was trimmed by 5 bases and J by 2 bases, leaving 7 bases between them. The CDR3 DNA follows: TGCAGCGTTCAGGGTCCCTACGAGCAGTACTTC. It codes for CSVQGPYEQYF.

This rearrangement joins TRBV5-5 to TRBJ1-4; 9 bases map to TRBD1. The germline gives CDR1 SGHKS, CDR2 YYEKEE (reference sequence). This CDR3 is 12 amino acids long. Trimming at V came to 4 bases and at J to 11 bases, leaving 3 bases not matched to a gene. The CDR3 DNA reads TGTGCCAGCAGCCCTGGGACAGGGAAACTGTTTTTT. This translates into CASSPGTGKLFF.

J is TRBJ2-7 and V is TRBV5-1; tentatively, D is TRBD1 (5 bases). The CDR3 totals 13 residues. Trimming stripped 8 bases from V and 2 bases from J, with 14 bases between. Germline lookup yields CDR1 SGHRS and CDR2 YFSETQ. CDR3 amino acids: CASGRREAYEQYF. The CDR3 DNA reads TGCGCCAGTGGACGCAGGGAAGCCTACGAGCAGTACTTC.

This clone was counted a single time. The chain employs TRBV5-1 and TRBJ2-1, with 12 bases matching TRBD2. This CDR3 region has 16 residues. With V trimmed by 0 bases and J by 5 bases, 3 bases remained unmatched. Germline V gene sequence: CDR1 SGHRS, CDR2 YFSETQ. The CDR3 spells CASSLERTSGNNEQFF. CDR3 nucleotides: TGCGCCAGCAGCTTGGAACGGACTAGCGGGAACAATGAGCAGTTCTTC.

As DNA, the CDR3 is TGTGCCAGCAGTTACCAGGGACTAGAAGAGACCCAGTACTTC. This gives the protein CASSYQGLEETQYF. The chain carries TRBV6-6 and TRBJ2-5; 8 bases fit TRBD2. Germline V gene lookup returns CDR1 MNHNY and CDR2 SVGAGI (reference sequence). The CDR3 has 14 amino acids. The junction had 2 bases not matched to a gene; V was cut back by 2 bases and J by 3 bases.

A word on this clone: A read error may produce the germline difference seen at one junction end. The CDR3, as DNA: TGTGCCAGCAGCACCCGTGAGGGGACCCAGAACGCCGGGGAGCTGTTTTTT. It is translated as CASSTREGTQNAGELFF. This chain joins TRBV7-6 and TRBJ2-2, with D possibly being TRBD1 or TRBD2 (5 bases each). The CDR3 sequence is 17 residues long. Germline assignment: CDR1 SGHVS and CDR2 FNYEAQ.

The J gene is TRBJ2-7, the V gene TRBV11-1, with 9 bases identical to TRBD2. Per germline, CDR1 SGHAT and CDR2 FQDESV (reference sequence). V was pared by 3 bases and J by 2 bases, with 2 bases of the junction left unmatched. There are 14 residues in the CDR3. CDR3 loop: CASSLIAGAYEQYF. The CDR3 region has the DNA TGTGCCAGCAGCTTGATAGCGGGAGCCTACGAGCAGTACTTC.